These T cell receptor beta chains were read from a single sample in a study of control samples from healthy donors and cancer patients. Sequencing used immunoSEQ multiplex PCR; TCRdb keeps in-frame clones, though not all of them. Here the sample spans 170,000 or so clones, roughly nine tenths being singletons. What was sequenced was blood. Every receptor here comes from a man aged 25-40 years in good health. CDR3s include the opening cysteine and the closing phenylalanine or tryptophan. The order of the fields is CDR3 DNA, CDR3 protein, J gene, clone size, D gene, V gene. D genes are given only for firm matches. Only some rows state a clone size, as once, few, many or a class for expanded clones.

CDR3 DNA: TGTGCCAGCAGCACCGGACAGGGAGGCAATTCACCCCTCCACTTT
CDR3 protein: CASSTGQGGNSPLHF
J gene: TRBJ1-6
clone size: -
D gene: TRBD1
V gene: TRBV5-4

CDR3 DNA: TGCAGCGTTGAATTAGGGCTGGGAAAACTGTTTTTT
CDR3 protein: CSVELGLGKLFF
J gene: TRBJ1-4
clone size: -
D gene: -
V gene: TRBV29-1

CDR3 DNA: TGTGCCATCAGGCGACCGGGGGAGGAATACAATGAGCAGTTCTTC
CDR3 protein: CAIRRPGEEYNEQFF
J gene: TRBJ2-1
clone size: -
D gene: -
V gene: TRBV10-3

CDR3 DNA: TGTGCCAGCAGCTTCCGGGGGCTCGGCACTGAAGCTTTCTTT
CDR3 protein: CASSFRGLGTEAFF
J gene: TRBJ1-1
clone size: -
D gene: -
V gene: TRBV5-8

CDR3 DNA: TGTGCCAGTAGTATAGTTTATGGTGAGCAGTTCTTC
CDR3 protein: CASSIVYGEQFF
J gene: TRBJ2-1
clone size: once
D gene: -
V gene: TRBV19

CDR3 DNA: TGTGCCAGCAGCGTAGAGGCGGGTAGCGGCCAAGAGACCCAGTACTTC
CDR3 protein: CASSVEAGSGQETQYF
J gene: TRBJ2-5
clone size: -
D gene: -
V gene: TRBV9

CDR3 DNA: TGTGCCACCAGTGATTTGAATGAGGGGGGCTTGGGTAATGGCTACACCTTC
CDR3 protein: CATSDLNEGGLGNGYTF
J gene: TRBJ1-2
clone size: -
D gene: -
V gene: TRBV24-1

CDR3 DNA: TGTGCCAGCAGGACCGCGGCCTCGAACACCGGGGAGCTGTTTTTT
CDR3 protein: CASRTAASNTGELFF
J gene: TRBJ2-2
clone size: -
D gene: -
V gene: TRBV27

CDR3 DNA: TGTGCCATCAGCGGGGGGGGGCCCTTGGATCCACCCCTCCACTTT
CDR3 protein: CAISGGGPLDPPLHF
J gene: TRBJ1-6
clone size: -
D gene: -
V gene: TRBV10-3

CDR3 DNA: TGTGCCAGCAGTTTAAGTAGTTTTTCCGAGGAAAAACTGTTTTTT
CDR3 protein: CASSLSSFSEEKLFF
J gene: TRBJ1-4
clone size: -
D gene: -
V gene: TRBV27

CDR3 DNA: TGCACCAGCAGCCAGGGACCAGGGATAGCGGGAGCTTCACACGAGCAGTACTTC
CDR3 protein: CTSSQGPGIAGASHEQYF
J gene: TRBJ2-7
clone size: -
D gene: -
V gene: TRBV1

CDR3 DNA: TGCGCCAGCAGCCCCGGACTAGCCGACACCGGGGAGCTGTTTTTT
CDR3 protein: CASSPGLADTGELFF
J gene: TRBJ2-2
clone size: -
D gene: TRBD2
V gene: TRBV4-1

CDR3 DNA: TGTGCCAGCAGTGATGGGACTAGCGCCATCAATGAGCAGTTCTTC
CDR3 protein: CASSDGTSAINEQFF
J gene: TRBJ2-1
clone size: once
D gene: TRBD2
V gene: TRBV2

CDR3 DNA: TGTGCCAGCAGCCTGAAGGCGGGGGGGACAGATACGCAGTATTTT
CDR3 protein: CASSLKAGGTDTQYF
J gene: TRBJ2-3
clone size: -
D gene: TRBD2
V gene: TRBV3-1/TRBV3-2

CDR3 DNA: TGTGCCAGCAGCCTCCTAGCGGGGGCTGGGGCCAACGTCCTGACTTTC
CDR3 protein: CASSLLAGAGANVLTF
J gene: TRBJ2-6
clone size: -
D gene: TRBD2
V gene: TRBV14

CDR3 DNA: TGTGCCAGCAGCTTTTGGGGTCGAGAGACCCAGTACTTC
CDR3 protein: CASSFWGRETQYF
J gene: TRBJ2-5
clone size: -
D gene: -
V gene: TRBV7-2

CDR3 DNA: TGTGCCAGCAGTTTCCGCGAATCCACTAGCGAGCAGTACTTC
CDR3 protein: CASSFRESTSEQYF
J gene: TRBJ2-7
clone size: -
D gene: -
V gene: TRBV27

CDR3 DNA: TGTGCCAGCAGCATAGCCGGAGGGATGAGCACTGAAGCTTTCTTT
CDR3 protein: CASSIAGGMSTEAFF
J gene: TRBJ1-1
clone size: once
D gene: -
V gene: TRBV7-2

CDR3 DNA: TGTGCCAGCAGCTTCCAGACGAACACCGGGGAGCTGTTTTTT
CDR3 protein: CASSFQTNTGELFF
J gene: TRBJ2-2
clone size: -
D gene: -
V gene: TRBV7-2

CDR3 DNA: TGTGCCAGCAGCTTACCGGGCCGGGGCCTCTATGGCTACACCTTC
CDR3 protein: CASSLPGRGLYGYTF
J gene: TRBJ1-2
clone size: -
D gene: -
V gene: TRBV11-2

CDR3 DNA: TGTGCCAGCAGTTACTCTGGGGCCAACACCGGGGAGCTGTTTTTT
CDR3 protein: CASSYSGANTGELFF
J gene: TRBJ2-2
clone size: -
D gene: -
V gene: TRBV6-5

CDR3 DNA: TGTGCCTGGAGTAAGACAGGGGGCAAGTATCAGCCCCAGCATTTT
CDR3 protein: CAWSKTGGKYQPQHF
J gene: TRBJ1-5
clone size: -
D gene: TRBD1
V gene: TRBV30

CDR3 DNA: TGTGCCAGCAGATCACCGGGACAGGGCCACGAGCAGTACTTC
CDR3 protein: CASRSPGQGHEQYF
J gene: TRBJ2-7
clone size: -
D gene: TRBD1
V gene: TRBV27

CDR3 DNA: TGTGCCAGCAGCGCCCTGGGGAACCCCTACCTAGGAAACACCATATATTTT
CDR3 protein: CASSALGNPYLGNTIYF
J gene: TRBJ1-3
clone size: -
D gene: -
V gene: TRBV9

CDR3 DNA: TGTGCCTCCAGGGGGAGCATCGGCCCAGAGACCCAGTACTTC
CDR3 protein: CASRGSIGPETQYF
J gene: TRBJ2-5
clone size: -
D gene: TRBD1
V gene: TRBV7-8

CDR3 DNA: TGCGCCAGCGGGGGAAGCGCCAGCTCCTACAATGAGCAGTTCTTC
CDR3 protein: CASGGSASSYNEQFF
J gene: TRBJ2-1
clone size: -
D gene: -
V gene: TRBV5-1

CDR3 DNA: TGCGCCAGCAGCTTGGGTTCTACTGTGAACACTGAAGCTTTCTTT
CDR3 protein: CASSLGSTVNTEAFF
J gene: TRBJ1-1
clone size: -
D gene: -
V gene: TRBV5-1

CDR3 DNA: TGTGCCAGCAGCTCCCGCGGGACGGCAACAGATACGCAGTATTTT
CDR3 protein: CASSSRGTATDTQYF
J gene: TRBJ2-3
clone size: once
D gene: -
V gene: TRBV9

CDR3 DNA: TGTGCCAGTAGTATAGGTGGAGCGGGAGGACGCACCGGGGAGCTGTTTTTT
CDR3 protein: CASSIGGAGGRTGELFF
J gene: TRBJ2-2
clone size: -
D gene: TRBD2
V gene: TRBV19

CDR3 DNA: TGTGCCAGTAGCAGAACCCCACAGGGTGCTCAGCCCCAGCATTTT
CDR3 protein: CASSRTPQGAQPQHF
J gene: TRBJ1-5
clone size: -
D gene: -
V gene: TRBV19

CDR3 DNA: TGTGCTAGTGGTCCCCGACAGGGGAGGGCAGATACGCAGTATTTT
CDR3 protein: CASGPRQGRADTQYF
J gene: TRBJ2-3
clone size: -
D gene: -
V gene: TRBV12-5

CDR3 DNA: TGTGCCAGCAGTGATCCGCTAGGGAATGAGCAGTTCTTC
CDR3 protein: CASSDPLGNEQFF
J gene: TRBJ2-1
clone size: once
D gene: -
V gene: TRBV25-1

CDR3 DNA: TGTGCCAGTAGCAAACAGGGTCTTAGCAATCAGCCCCAGCATTTT
CDR3 protein: CASSKQGLSNQPQHF
J gene: TRBJ1-5
clone size: -
D gene: -
V gene: TRBV19

CDR3 DNA: TGTGCCAGCAGTTTAGGGGATAACGAGCAGTTCTTC
CDR3 protein: CASSLGDNEQFF
J gene: TRBJ2-1
clone size: -
D gene: -
V gene: TRBV28

CDR3 DNA: TGTGCCAGCAGTTTATGGGGGAGCTCCTACGAGCAGTACTTC
CDR3 protein: CASSLWGSSYEQYF
J gene: TRBJ2-7
clone size: -
D gene: -
V gene: TRBV27

CDR3 DNA: TGTGCCATCCGGTCAGTGGGGGGACAGCTTGAAGCTTTCTTT
CDR3 protein: CAIRSVGGQLEAFF
J gene: TRBJ1-1
clone size: -
D gene: TRBD1
V gene: TRBV10-3

CDR3 DNA: TGCGCCAGCAGCTTGACAGGGAGACCTGAAGCTTTCTTT
CDR3 protein: CASSLTGRPEAFF
J gene: TRBJ1-1
clone size: once
D gene: -
V gene: TRBV5-1

CDR3 DNA: TGTGCCAGCATTCCTCAGGGTTGCACAGATACGCAGTATTTT
CDR3 protein: CASIPQGCTDTQYF
J gene: TRBJ2-3
clone size: -
D gene: -
V gene: TRBV2

CDR3 DNA: TGTGCCAGCAGTTTCTCCCACCTTTCTCCCCAGCATTTT
CDR3 protein: CASSFSHLSPQHF
J gene: TRBJ1-5
clone size: -
D gene: -
V gene: TRBV27

CDR3 DNA: TGTGCCAGCAGCTCCCCACCCCCCCCGGGGCGAAATGAGCAGTTCTTC
CDR3 protein: CASSSPPPPGRNEQFF
J gene: TRBJ2-1
clone size: -
D gene: -
V gene: TRBV11-2

CDR3 DNA: TGTGCCAGCAGCGCGGACGACAGGGGCTATGGCTACACCTTC
CDR3 protein: CASSADDRGYGYTF
J gene: TRBJ1-2
clone size: -
D gene: TRBD1
V gene: TRBV5-5

CDR3 DNA: TGTGCCAGCAGCCAAGGGGGCGGGAGCTCCTACAATGAGCAGTTCTTC
CDR3 protein: CASSQGGGSSYNEQFF
J gene: TRBJ2-1
clone size: -
D gene: TRBD2
V gene: TRBV14

CDR3 DNA: TGCAGCGTTGAAGATGGACTTCTAGGGGGAAACACCATATATTTT
CDR3 protein: CSVEDGLLGGNTIYF
J gene: TRBJ1-3
clone size: few
D gene: -
V gene: TRBV29-1

CDR3 DNA: TGTGCCAGCACCAGGGAGAACACTGAAGCTTTCTTT
CDR3 protein: CASTRENTEAFF
J gene: TRBJ1-1
clone size: -
D gene: -
V gene: TRBV2

CDR3 DNA: TGCAGTGCTTACAGGGGGCGCGAGCAGTACTTC
CDR3 protein: CSAYRGREQYF
J gene: TRBJ2-7
clone size: once
D gene: TRBD1
V gene: TRBV20-1

CDR3 DNA: TGTGCCAGCAGCCAAGCGGGACTAGCGGGTGGCAATGAGCAGTTCTTC
CDR3 protein: CASSQAGLAGGNEQFF
J gene: TRBJ2-1
clone size: -
D gene: TRBD2
V gene: TRBV3-1/TRBV3-2

CDR3 DNA: TGTGCCAGCAGCTTAGGGACCATGAACACTGAAGCTTTCTTT
CDR3 protein: CASSLGTMNTEAFF
J gene: TRBJ1-1
clone size: -
D gene: -
V gene: TRBV7-9

CDR3 DNA: TGCGCCAGCAGCTTGGCCGTAAACACTGAAGCTTTCTTT
CDR3 protein: CASSLAVNTEAFF
J gene: TRBJ1-1
clone size: -
D gene: -
V gene: TRBV5-1

CDR3 DNA: TGTGCCAGCAGCTTAGGAGGAGGAAGCTCCTATAATTCACCCCTCCACTTT
CDR3 protein: CASSLGGGSSYNSPLHF
J gene: TRBJ1-6
clone size: -
D gene: -
V gene: TRBV11-2

CDR3 DNA: TGTGCCAGCAGCACACTAGCGGGAGGGACCGGGGAGCTGTTTTTT
CDR3 protein: CASSTLAGGTGELFF
J gene: TRBJ2-2
clone size: -
D gene: TRBD2
V gene: TRBV9

CDR3 DNA: TGCAGTGCTAGTGCAGCGGCTGGAGGTGGAGATACGCAGTATTTT
CDR3 protein: CSASAAAGGGDTQYF
J gene: TRBJ2-3
clone size: once
D gene: -
V gene: TRBV20-1

CDR3 DNA: TGTGCCTGGTCCCCCGGGGAAGGGGAGCTGTTTTTT
CDR3 protein: CAWSPGEGELFF
J gene: TRBJ2-2
clone size: -
D gene: -
V gene: TRBV30

CDR3 DNA: TGTGCCAGCAGCTTTGATATCGGTGAAAAACTGTTTTTT
CDR3 protein: CASSFDIGEKLFF
J gene: TRBJ1-4
clone size: -
D gene: -
V gene: TRBV5-4

CDR3 DNA: TGTGCCAGCAGTTACAACCTCGGACAGGGAGGTTCACCCCTCCACTTT
CDR3 protein: CASSYNLGQGGSPLHF
J gene: TRBJ1-6
clone size: -
D gene: TRBD1
V gene: TRBV6-6

CDR3 DNA: TGTGCCAGCAGCTTAGTTGGCAGGGGACGGAACACTGAAGCTTTCTTT
CDR3 protein: CASSLVGRGRNTEAFF
J gene: TRBJ1-1
clone size: -
D gene: -
V gene: TRBV7-6